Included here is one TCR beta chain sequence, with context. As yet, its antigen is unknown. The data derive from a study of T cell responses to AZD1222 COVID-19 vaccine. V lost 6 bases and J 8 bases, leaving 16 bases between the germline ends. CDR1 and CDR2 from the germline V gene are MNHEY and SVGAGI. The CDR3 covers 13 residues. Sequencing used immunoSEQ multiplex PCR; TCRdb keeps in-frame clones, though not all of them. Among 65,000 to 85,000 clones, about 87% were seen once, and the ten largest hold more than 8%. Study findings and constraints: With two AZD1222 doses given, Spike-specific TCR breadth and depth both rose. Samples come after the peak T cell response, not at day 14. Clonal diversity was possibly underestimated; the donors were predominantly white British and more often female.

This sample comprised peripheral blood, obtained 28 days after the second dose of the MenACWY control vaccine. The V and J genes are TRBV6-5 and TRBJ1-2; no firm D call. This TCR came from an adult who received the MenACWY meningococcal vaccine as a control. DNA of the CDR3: TGTGCCAGCAGGGCCGTAACAGAAAGCGGCTACACCTTC. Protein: CASRAVTESGYTF.